This record covers a single TCR beta chain. No antigen is known for it. Germline V lookup: CDR1 SGHAT, CDR2 FQNNGV. The CDR3 covers 14 residues. V was shortened by 5 bases and J by 0 bases, with 10 bases between the two germline ends. The data stem from a study of T cell responses to AZD1222 COVID-19 vaccine. Points from the study as a whole: Seropositive status at baseline applied to only five to seven AZD1222 recipients. The donor group comprised mostly white British people and more females; the analysis possibly underestimated clonal diversity. All repertoire sampling was performed exclusively after the peak T cell response. Spike-specific TCR breadth and depth both grew after two AZD1222 doses.

The repertoire was sequenced with immunoSEQ multiplex PCR; TCRdb's copy has only in-frame clones and lacks some. The sample carries 140,000 to 150,000 clones, 85% to 95% recorded once. This TCR derives from an adult in good health. Here the sequenced sample was peripheral blood, taken on day 0 of AZD1222 vaccination. The chain combines TRBV11-2 with TRBJ1-2, with D possibly being TRBD1 (6 bases). DNA of the CDR3: TGTGCCAGCAGCCGAACAGGGACTAACTATGGCTACACCTTC. It encodes CASSRTGTNYGYTF.